This T cell receptor beta chain was identified in a study of blood T cell repertoires in COVID-19. About the study: COVID-19 samples, acute and convalescent, were from the United States, Italy and Spain. The cDNA or gDNA used as material had been derived from T cells, B-cell-depleted T cells, or PBMCs.

The table came from immunoSEQ multiplex PCR; TCRdb's copy has only in-frame clones and leaves some out. The sample lists a few hundred thousand clones, 83% occurring once. Germline V CDR1 and CDR2: SNHLY, FYNNEI. There are 15 residues in the CDR3. The V end was cut by 5 bases, the J end by 4 bases, with 17 bases between. It was during active infection that Seattle patients were enrolled and then longitudinally followed. The specimen sequenced was peripheral blood. This receptor was taken from a woman aged 25-40 years with COVID-19, enrolled during active disease. V is TRBV2 and J is TRBJ1-2; the D is unclear. CDR3 amino acids: CASSSRAEGGYGYTF. The DNA for the CDR3 is TGTGCCAGCAGTTCCCGGGCCGAGGGTGGCTATGGCTACACCTTC.